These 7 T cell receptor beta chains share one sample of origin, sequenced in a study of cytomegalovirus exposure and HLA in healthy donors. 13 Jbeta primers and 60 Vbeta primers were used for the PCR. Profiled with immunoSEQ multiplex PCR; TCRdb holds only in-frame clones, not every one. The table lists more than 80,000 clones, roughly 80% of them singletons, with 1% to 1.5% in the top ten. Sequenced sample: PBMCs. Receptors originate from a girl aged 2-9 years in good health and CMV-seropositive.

The CDR3 region is CAISESGLSTDTQYF. CDR3 in DNA: TGTGCCATCAGTGAGTCCGGACTTAGCACAGATACGCAGTATTTT. V is TRBV10-3 and J is TRBJ2-3, with D possibly being TRBD2 (5 bases). From germline, CDR1 is ENHRY and CDR2 SYGVKD. V was trimmed by 0 bases and J by 0 bases, leaving 7 bases between them. This CDR3 is built from 15 residues.

The CDR3 protein is CAWSETYREADQPQHF. The CDR3, as DNA: TGTGCCTGGAGTGAAACCTACAGGGAAGCGGATCAGCCCCAGCATTTT. The chain uses TRBV30 and TRBJ1-5; D is possibly TRBD1 (6 bases). The length of the CDR3 is 16 residues. From germline, CDR1 is GTSNPN and CDR2 SVGIG (reference sequence). V was shortened by 1 base and J by 5 bases, with 18 bases between the two germline ends.

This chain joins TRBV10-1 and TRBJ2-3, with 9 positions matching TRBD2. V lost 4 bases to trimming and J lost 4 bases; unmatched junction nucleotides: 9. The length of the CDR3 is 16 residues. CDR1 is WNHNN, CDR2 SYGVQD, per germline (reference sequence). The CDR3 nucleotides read TGCGCCAGCAGTGTCGCTAGCGGGAATGGGGCAGATACGCAGTATTTT. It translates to CASSVASGNGADTQYF.

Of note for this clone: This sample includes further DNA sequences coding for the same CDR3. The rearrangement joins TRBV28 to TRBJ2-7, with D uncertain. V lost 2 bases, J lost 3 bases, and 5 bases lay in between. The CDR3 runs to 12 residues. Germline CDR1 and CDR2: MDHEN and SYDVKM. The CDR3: CASSLGGYEQYF. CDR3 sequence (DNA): TGTGCCAGCAGTTTAGGCGGCTACGAGCAGTACTTC.

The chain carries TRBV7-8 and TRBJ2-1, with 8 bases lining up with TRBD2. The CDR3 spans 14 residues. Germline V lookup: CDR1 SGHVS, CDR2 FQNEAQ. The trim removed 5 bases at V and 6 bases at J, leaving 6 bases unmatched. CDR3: CASSRRTSLNEQFF. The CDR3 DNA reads TGTGCCAGCAGCCGCAGGACTAGCCTCAATGAGCAGTTCTTC.

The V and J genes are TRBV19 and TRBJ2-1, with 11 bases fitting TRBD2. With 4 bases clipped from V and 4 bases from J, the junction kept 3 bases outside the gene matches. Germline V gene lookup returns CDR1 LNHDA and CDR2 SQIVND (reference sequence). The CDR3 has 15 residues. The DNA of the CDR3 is TGTGCCAGTAGTAAGACTAGCGGGGAGTACAATGAGCAGTTCTTC. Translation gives CASSKTSGEYNEQFF.

In nucleotides, the CDR3 is TGTGCCAGTATGCAGGGATCAGGGGAGACCCAGTACTTC. This sequence encodes CASMQGSGETQYF. V gene TRBV19 combines with J gene TRBJ2-5; D possibly corresponds to TRBD1 (5 bases). This CDR3 has 13 residues. Germline CDR1 and CDR2: LNHDA and SQIVND (reference sequence). Trimming stripped 7 bases from V and 5 bases from J, with 14 bases between.